This T cell receptor beta chain appears in the sequencing data of a study of cytomegalovirus exposure and HLA in healthy donors. PCR was performed using 60 Vbeta and 13 Jbeta primers. Some clones are missing from TCRdb's copy, which holds only in-frame ones; the method was immunoSEQ multiplex PCR. The repertoire holds more than 200,000 clones, more than 60% seen once, with about 16% in the top ten. The CDR3 totals 17 residues. V was pared by 4 bases and J by 1 base, with 8 bases of the junction left unmatched. CDR1 is SGHTA, CDR2 FQGTGA, per germline. The chain carries TRBV7-3 and TRBJ2-3, with 10 bases fitting TRBD2. This receptor was obtained from a man aged 40-49 years in good health and CMV-seronegative. The specimen was PBMCs. The CDR3 spells CASSSPGLAARTDTQYF. CDR3 sequence (DNA): TGTGCCAGCAGCTCCCCTGGACTAGCGGCGCGCACAGATACGCAGTATTTT.